Below are 19 T cell receptor beta chains sequenced from a single sample in a study of T cell repertoires in ileal Crohn's disease. Only in-frame clones appear in the TCRdb table, and some are missing; sequencing was by immunoSEQ multiplex PCR. This repertoire shows 7,300 or so clones, 85% to 95% found once; its top ten account for about 1.6%. Source material: ileal tissue. All receptors come from an adult with Crohn's disease.

This clone is a singleton in its sample. The V gene is TRBV4-2, the J gene TRBJ2-5, with D perhaps matching TRBD1 (5 bases). Trimming took off 1 base at V and 2 bases at J, with 8 bases between the two ends. Germline CDR1 is LGHNA and CDR2 is YNFKEQ. This CDR3 has 14 amino acids. The CDR3 reads CASSQGQNQETQYF. The CDR3 DNA is TGTGCCAGCAGCCAAGGACAGAATCAAGAGACCCAGTACTTC.

The rearrangement joins TRBV7-3 to TRBJ1-1; D is unclear. Germline lookup yields CDR1 SGHTA and CDR2 FQGTGA. V was shortened by 0 bases and J by 4 bases, with 12 bases between the two germline ends. The CDR3 consists of 15 residues. The CDR3 reads CASSLTRGVSTEAFF. The CDR3 nucleotides read TGTGCCAGCAGCTTAACGCGGGGAGTGAGCACTGAAGCTTTCTTT.

V is TRBV5-5 and J is TRBJ1-1; D is possibly TRBD1 (6 bases). The germline V and J ends were trimmed by 3 bases and 4 bases, with 13 bases remaining between them. Germline values: CDR1 SGHKS, CDR2 YYEKEE (reference sequence). The CDR3 contains 14 residues. CDR3 region: CASSSWTALTEAFF. CDR3 nucleotide sequence: TGTGCCAGCAGCTCTTGGACAGCACTCACTGAAGCTTTCTTT.

The chain uses TRBV19 and TRBJ2-1; the match to TRBD1 covers 9 bases. The CDR3 loop spans 16 amino acids. From germline, CDR1 is LNHDA and CDR2 SQIVND (reference sequence). V shed 5 bases and J 9 bases; nucleotides not matched to a gene: 14. The CDR3 region is CASSSRDRANPGEQFF. CDR3 coding DNA: TGTGCCAGTAGTTCCCGGGACAGGGCAAATCCTGGTGAGCAGTTCTTC.

The chain is built from TRBV27 and TRBJ1-2, with 9 bases fitting TRBD1. The CDR3 length is 13 residues. Per the germline V gene, CDR1 is MNHEY and CDR2 is SMNVEV (reference sequence). J lost 7 bases, V lost 3 bases, and 3 bases had no gene match. CDR3 bases: TGTGCCAGCAGTTTGGGGGGACAGGGTGGCTACACCTTC. Protein product: CASSLGGQGGYTF.

This chain joins TRBV5-1 and TRBJ2-3; 12 positions match TRBD1. Per germline, CDR1 SGHRS and CDR2 YFSETQ. Losses at the gene ends were 4 bases for V and 4 bases for J; bases not matched to a gene: 4. The CDR3 has 15 amino acids. In DNA form, the CDR3 reads TGCGCCAGCAGCACGGGACAGGGGGCCTCAGATACGCAGTATTTT. As protein: CASSTGQGASDTQYF.

This sequence joins TRBV2 and TRBJ2-7; 7 nucleotides align to TRBD1. The germline V gene has CDR1 SNHLY and CDR2 FYNNEI. Trimming at V came to 5 bases and at J to 5 bases, leaving 9 bases not matched to a gene. The CDR3 runs 14 residues. This CDR3 reads CASSHSETGNEQYF. CDR3 sequence (DNA): TGTGCCAGCAGTCATTCCGAGACAGGGAACGAGCAGTACTTC.

The J gene is TRBJ2-1, the V gene TRBV9, with 10 bases lining up with TRBD2. This CDR3 is built from 23 residues. CDR1 and CDR2 (germline): SGDLS, YYNGEE. V lost 0 bases to trimming and J lost 0 bases; unmatched junction nucleotides: 21. The DNA for the CDR3 is TGTGCCAGCAGCGTAGTTCGGTCCAGGGGGGGACTAGCGCTACGGAGCTCCTACAATGAGCAGTTCTTC. It translates to CASSVVRSRGGLALRSSYNEQFF.

V and J are TRBV19 and TRBJ1-1; D is uncertain. CDR1 and CDR2 (germline): LNHDA, SQIVND (reference sequence). The CDR3 covers 11 residues. V lost 7 bases and J 1 base, leaving 4 bases between the germline ends. CDR3 coding DNA: TGTGCCAGTATCCGGAACACTGAAGCTTTCTTT. Translation: CASIRNTEAFF.

The rearrangement joins TRBV19 to TRBJ2-1; D might be TRBD1 (8 bases). From germline, CDR1 is LNHDA and CDR2 SQIVND (reference sequence). Trimming took off 3 bases at V and 5 bases at J, with 14 bases between the two ends. This CDR3 comprises 15 residues. In DNA form, the CDR3 reads TGTGCCAGTAGTATCGGGGGGACAGGCAACAATGAGCAGTTCTTC. Its protein is CASSIGGTGNNEQFF.

The V gene is TRBV19, the J gene TRBJ2-7; the D is unclear. Germline CDR1 reads LNHDA; CDR2 reads SQIVND (reference sequence). CDR3 length equals 13 residues. Between the trimmed V and J ends, which lost 5 bases and 0 bases, there was a span of 8 bases. CDR3 region: CASSYDSSYEQYF. The CDR3 region has the DNA TGTGCCAGTAGTTACGACTCCTCCTACGAGCAGTACTTC.

The V and J genes are TRBV19 and TRBJ2-3; 13 nucleotides line up with TRBD2. The CDR3 has 18 amino acids. Unmatched junction bases numbered 9, after V lost 5 bases and J lost 1 base. Germline V gene data show CDR1 as LNHDA and CDR2 as SQIVND (reference sequence). Written as DNA, the CDR3 is TGTGCCAGTAGTCCTCGGACTAGCGGGAGAAAGGGCACAGATACGCAGTATTTT. It codes for CASSPRTSGRKGTDTQYF. The entire variable domain, with the rest obtained from reference TRBV19 and TRBJ2-3, is as follows: DGGITQSPKYLFRKEGQNVTLSCEQNLNHDAMYWYRQDPGQGLRLIYYSQIVNDFQKGDIAEGYSVSREKKESFPLTVTSAQKNPTAFYLCASSPRTSGRKGTDTQYFGPGTRLTVL.

This sequence joins TRBV29-1 and TRBJ2-3, with D unresolved. Trimming stripped 4 bases from V and 1 base from J, with 9 bases between. CDR3 length equals 13 residues. The germline gives CDR1 SQVTM, CDR2 ANQGSEA. DNA of the CDR3: TGCAGCGTTGTCCCTCCCGGCACAGATACGCAGTATTTT. Residues: CSVVPPGTDTQYF.

The V gene is TRBV11-3, the J gene TRBJ2-2; TRBD2 matches 13 bases. The CDR3 contains 15 residues. The V gene's germline CDR1 is SGHNT and CDR2 YENEEA. Losses at the gene ends were 5 bases for V and 4 bases for J; bases not matched to a gene: 1. The CDR3 region has the DNA TGTGCCAGCAGCCGGACTAGCGGGAGCACCGGGGAGCTGTTTTTT. This codes for CASSRTSGSTGELFF.

The V gene is TRBV7-6, the J gene TRBJ2-3, with D hard to call. This CDR3 contains 14 residues. The ends were cut back, 4 bases at V and 0 bases at J, with 8 bases in the middle. Germline values: CDR1 SGHVS, CDR2 FNYEAQ. CDR3 region: CASSSSTSTDTQYF. In nucleotides, the CDR3 is TGTGCCAGCAGCTCATCGACTAGCACAGATACGCAGTATTTT.

This chain links TRBV13 with TRBJ2-3; TRBD2 agrees at 8 bases. The CDR3 length is 16 residues. Trimming took 5 bases from V and 0 from J; bases not matched to a gene: 7. The germline CDR1 and CDR2 sequences are PRHDT and FYEKMQ (reference sequence). CDR3 sequence reads: CASSSTSGSSTDTQYF. DNA of the CDR3: TGTGCCAGCAGCAGTACTAGCGGTTCTAGCACAGATACGCAGTATTTT.

The chain employs TRBV7-9 and TRBJ2-3; no firm D call. From germline, CDR1 is SEHNR and CDR2 FQNEAQ (reference sequence). V was pared by 1 base and J by 2 bases, with 7 bases between. The length of the CDR3 is 14 residues. Here the CDR3 DNA reads TGTGCCAGCAGCTTAGGAGGTGACACAGATACGCAGTATTTT. It codes for CASSLGGDTDTQYF.

This chain uses TRBV15 with TRBJ2-1, with a possible D match to TRBD2 (6 bases). Germline V lookup: CDR1 LNHNV, CDR2 YYDKDF (reference sequence). V was shortened by 0 bases and J by 10 bases, with 19 bases between the two germline ends. This CDR3 region has 16 residues. The CDR3, as DNA: TGTGCCACCAGCAGAGATATGGGGGGATCAGGTTTGGAGCAGTTCTTC. This gives the protein CATSRDMGGSGLEQFF.

The chain recombines TRBV18 with TRBJ2-7; tentative D call: TRBD2 (6 bases). Per the germline V gene, CDR1 is KGHSH and CDR2 is LQKENI. Trimming took 3 bases from V and 0 from J, leaving 12 bases between them. The CDR3 consists of 15 residues. In nucleotides, the CDR3 is TGTGCCAGCTCACCCGGCCTAGCGATCTCCTACGAGCAGTACTTC. Translation: CASSPGLAISYEQYF.